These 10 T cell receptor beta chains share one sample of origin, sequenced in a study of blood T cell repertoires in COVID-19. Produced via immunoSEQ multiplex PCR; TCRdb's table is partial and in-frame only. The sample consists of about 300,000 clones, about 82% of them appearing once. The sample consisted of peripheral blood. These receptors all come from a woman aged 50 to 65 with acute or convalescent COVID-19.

Here the CDR3 DNA reads TGCGCCAGCAGCTCGTGGACAGGGGATGGCTACACCTTC. Translating gives CASSSWTGDGYTF. This rearrangement joins TRBV5-1 to TRBJ1-2; 9 bases fit TRBD1. The CDR3 covers 13 residues. Trimming removed 3 bases from V and 6 bases from J; junction bases left unmatched: 3. Per germline, CDR1 SGHRS and CDR2 YFSETQ.

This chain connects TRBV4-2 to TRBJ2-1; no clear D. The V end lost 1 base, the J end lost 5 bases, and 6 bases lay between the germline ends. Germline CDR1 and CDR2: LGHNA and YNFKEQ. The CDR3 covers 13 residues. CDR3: CASSQVTNNEQFF. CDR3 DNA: TGTGCCAGCAGCCAAGTCACTAACAATGAGCAGTTCTTC.

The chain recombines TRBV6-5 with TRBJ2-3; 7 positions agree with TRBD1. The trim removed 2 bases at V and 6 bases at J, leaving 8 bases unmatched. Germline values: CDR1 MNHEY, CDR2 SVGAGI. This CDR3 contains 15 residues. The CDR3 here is CASSYVGTAGDTQYF. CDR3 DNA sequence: TGTGCCAGCAGTTACGTTGGGACAGCAGGGGATACGCAGTATTTT.

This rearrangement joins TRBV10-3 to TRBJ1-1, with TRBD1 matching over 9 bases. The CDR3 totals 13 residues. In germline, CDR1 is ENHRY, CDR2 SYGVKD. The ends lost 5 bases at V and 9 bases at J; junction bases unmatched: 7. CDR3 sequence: CAISKTGTGKAFF. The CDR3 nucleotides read TGTGCCATCAGTAAAACCGGGACAGGGAAAGCTTTCTTT.

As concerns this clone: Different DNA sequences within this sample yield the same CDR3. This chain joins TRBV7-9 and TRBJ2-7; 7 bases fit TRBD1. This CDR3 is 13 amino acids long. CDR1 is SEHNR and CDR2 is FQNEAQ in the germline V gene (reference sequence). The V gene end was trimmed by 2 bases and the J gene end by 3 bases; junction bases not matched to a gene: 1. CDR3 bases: TGTGCCAGCAGCTTACAGGGGGTCTACGAGCAGTACTTC. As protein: CASSLQGVYEQYF. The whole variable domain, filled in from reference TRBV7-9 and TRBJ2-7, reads DTGVSQNPRHKITKRGQNVTFRCDPISEHNRLYWYRQTLGQGPEFLTYFQNEAQLEKSRLLSDRFSAERPKGSFSTLEIQRTEQGDSAMYLCASSLQGVYEQYFGPGTRLTVT.

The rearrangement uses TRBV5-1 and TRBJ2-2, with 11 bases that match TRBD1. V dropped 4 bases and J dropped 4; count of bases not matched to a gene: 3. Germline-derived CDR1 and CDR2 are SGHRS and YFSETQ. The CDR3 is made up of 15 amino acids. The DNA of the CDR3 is TGCGCCAGCAGCACTGGACAGGGGGCCACCGGGGAGCTGTTTTTT. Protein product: CASSTGQGATGELFF.

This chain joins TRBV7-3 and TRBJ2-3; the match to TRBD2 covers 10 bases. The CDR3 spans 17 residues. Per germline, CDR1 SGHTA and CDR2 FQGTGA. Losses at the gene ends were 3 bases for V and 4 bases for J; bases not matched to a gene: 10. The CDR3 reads CASSFRGAGGPADTQYF. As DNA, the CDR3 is TGTGCCAGCAGCTTCCGGGGAGCGGGAGGGCCGGCAGATACGCAGTATTTT.

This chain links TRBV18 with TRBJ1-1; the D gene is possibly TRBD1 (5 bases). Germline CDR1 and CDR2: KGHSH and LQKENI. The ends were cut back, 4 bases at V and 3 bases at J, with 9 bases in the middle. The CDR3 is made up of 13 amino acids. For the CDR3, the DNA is TGTGCCAGCTCACGCAGGGAGGACACTGAAGCTTTCTTT. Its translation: CASSRREDTEAFF.

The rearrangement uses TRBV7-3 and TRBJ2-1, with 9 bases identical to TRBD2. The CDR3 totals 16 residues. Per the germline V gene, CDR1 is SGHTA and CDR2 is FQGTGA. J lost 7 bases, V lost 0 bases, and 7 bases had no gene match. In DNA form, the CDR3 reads TGTGCCAGCAGCTTAACCAGTAGCGGGGGTACAAATGAGCAGTTCTTC. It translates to CASSLTSSGGTNEQFF. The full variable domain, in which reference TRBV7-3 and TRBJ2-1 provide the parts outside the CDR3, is GAGVSQTPSNKVTEKGKYVELRCDPISGHTALYWYRQSLGQGPEFLIYFQGTGAADDSGLPNDRFFAVRPEGSVSTLKIQRTERGDSAVYLCASSLTSSGGTNEQFFGPGTRLTVL.

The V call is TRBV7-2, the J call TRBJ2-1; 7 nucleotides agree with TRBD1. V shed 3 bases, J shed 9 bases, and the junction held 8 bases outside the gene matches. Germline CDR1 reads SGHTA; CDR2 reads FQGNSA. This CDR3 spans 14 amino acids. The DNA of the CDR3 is TGTGCCAGCAGCTTGGGACAGCCAGGGCTTGAGCAGTTCTTC. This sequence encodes CASSLGQPGLEQFF.